These 18 T cell receptor beta chains were all obtained from the same sample, sequenced in a study of blood T cell repertoires in COVID-19. TCRdb's copy holds only in-frame clones and misses some; the assay was immunoSEQ multiplex PCR. The sample has nearly 100,000 clones, approximately 84% seen once. Sequencing was performed on peripheral blood. The receptors derive from a man between 65 and 80 years old with acute or convalescent COVID-19.

CDR3 sequence: CASSPPGLAGINEQFF. CDR3 DNA sequence: TGTGCCAGCAGCCCCCCGGGACTAGCGGGGATTAATGAGCAGTTCTTC. J is TRBJ2-1 and V is TRBV7-9, with 13 bases matching TRBD2. With V trimmed by 5 bases and J by 7 bases, 8 bases remained unmatched. CDR3 size: 16 residues. Germline loops: CDR1 SEHNR, CDR2 FQNEAQ (reference sequence). The full variable domain, its missing parts supplied by reference TRBV7-9 and TRBJ2-1, is DTGVSQNPRHKITKRGQNVTFRCDPISEHNRLYWYRQTLGQGPEFLTYFQNEAQLEKSRLLSDRFSAERPKGSFSTLEIQRTEQGDSAMYLCASSPPGLAGINEQFFGPGTRLTVL.

V is TRBV5-5 and J is TRBJ2-1; 9 positions match TRBD2. Trimming at V came to 9 bases and at J to 15 bases, leaving 13 bases not matched to a gene. Germline V lookup: CDR1 SGHKS, CDR2 YYEKEE (reference sequence). This CDR3 spans 12 amino acids. The CDR3 loop is CAKITSGSAGFF. The DNA of the CDR3 is TGTGCCAAGATAACTAGCGGGTCAGCGGGGTTCTTC.

The chain combines TRBV24-1 with TRBJ2-1, with D possibly being TRBD2 (6 bases). This CDR3 has 14 amino acids. Germline V gene sequence: CDR1 KGHDR, CDR2 SFDVKD. Deletions cut 3 bases from V and 5 bases from J, with 10 bases between. Here the CDR3 reads CATSDPGTHNEQFF. As DNA, the CDR3 is TGTGCCACCAGTGATCCCGGGACTCACAATGAGCAGTTCTTC.

The chain combines TRBV5-8 with TRBJ1-2; D is possibly TRBD1 (6 bases). This CDR3 is built from 16 residues. Germline V lookup: CDR1 SGHTS, CDR2 YDEGEE. V lost 1 base to trimming and J lost 8 bases, with 21 bases between them. The CDR3 region has the DNA TGTGCCAGCAGCTTGAGGGGATCGGGACACTCCCTGGGCTACACCTTC. It is translated as CASSLRGSGHSLGYTF. Complete variable domain (other parts from reference TRBV5-8 and TRBJ1-2): EAGVTQSPTHLIKTRGQQATLRCSPISGHTSVYWYQQALGLGLQFLLWYDEGEERNRGNFPPRFSGRQFPNYSSELNVNALELEDSALYLCASSLRGSGHSLGYTFGSGTRLTVV.

Regarding this clone: This CDR3 fails to terminate in the conserved phenylalanine or tryptophan, so it likely reflects a read error. The genes are TRBV7-8 and TRBJ1-2, with 9 bases that match TRBD1. V lost 5 bases and J lost 2; bases outside the gene matches: 6. Germline values: CDR1 SGHVS, CDR2 FQNEAQ. The CDR3 is made up of 15 amino acids. The CDR3 DNA is TGTGCCAGCAGCACCCGGACAGGGGCCAACTATGGCTACACCCTC. Protein sequence: CASSTRTGANYGYTL.

The chain links TRBV28 to TRBJ2-7, with 7 bases aligning to TRBD1. In germline, CDR1 is MDHEN, CDR2 SYDVKM. The CDR3 runs to 13 residues. V was clipped by 6 bases and J by 3 bases; unmatched bases: 5. CDR3 in amino acids: CASSRGTDYEQYF. Written as DNA, the CDR3 is TGTGCCAGCAGCCGAGGGACAGACTACGAGCAGTACTTC.

The chain joins TRBV30 to TRBJ1-2, with 8 bases fitting TRBD1. Germline lookup yields CDR1 GTSNPN and CDR2 SVGIG (reference sequence). The CDR3 contains 13 residues. With 0 bases clipped from V and 4 bases from J, the junction kept 1 base outside the gene matches. CDR3 DNA: TGTGCCTGGAGTGTGGGACAGGTCTATGGCTACACCTTC. Translated: CAWSVGQVYGYTF. Looking up the rest from reference TRBV30 and TRBJ1-2 gives the full variable domain: SQTIHQWPATLVQPVGSPLSLECTVEGTSNPNLYWYRQAAGRGLQLLFYSVGIGQISSEVPQNLSASRPQDRQFILSSKKLLLSDSGFYLCAWSVGQVYGYTFGSGTRLTVV.

This chain connects TRBV6-2 or TRBV6-3 to TRBJ1-1; D is perhaps TRBD1 (5 bases). Trimming took off 3 bases at V and 1 base at J, with 12 bases between the two ends. Looked up from germline, CDR1 is MNHEY and CDR2 is SVGEGT. The CDR3 loop spans 15 amino acids. In DNA form, the CDR3 reads TGTGCCAGCAGTTATTCTGGACACCCGAACACTGAAGCTTTCTTT. This sequence encodes CASSYSGHPNTEAFF.

The chain joins TRBV7-9 to TRBJ2-7, with 11 bases fitting TRBD2. V was clipped by 3 bases and J by 4 bases; unmatched bases: 5. The CDR3 runs 15 residues. CDR1 and CDR2 (germline): SEHNR, FQNEAQ (reference sequence). In DNA, the CDR3 is TGTGCCAGCAGCTTTTCTAGCGGGAGGAGATACGAGCAGTACTTC. Translating gives CASSFSSGRRYEQYF.

The sample holds one count of this clone. The J gene is TRBJ2-7, the V gene TRBV19; 8 positions agree with TRBD1. This CDR3 spans 16 amino acids. The V and J ends lost 10 bases and 2 bases, in that order; junction bases with no gene match: 16. CDR1 LNHDA and CDR2 SQIVND come from the germline V gene (reference sequence). Written as DNA, the CDR3 is TGTGCCACCTCCAGATCGCGGGACAGGTCAACCTACGAGCAGTACTTC. Its protein is CATSRSRDRSTYEQYF. The entire variable domain, with the rest obtained from reference TRBV19 and TRBJ2-7, is as follows: DGGITQSPKYLFRKEGQNVTLSCEQNLNHDAMYWYRQDPGQGLRLIYYSQIVNDFQKGDIAEGYSVSREKKESFPLTVTSAQKNPTAFYLCATSRSRDRSTYEQYFGPGTRLTVT.

This chain uses TRBV15 with TRBJ1-3, with 9 bases lining up with TRBD1. This CDR3 spans 16 amino acids. CDR1 and CDR2 from the germline V gene are LNHNV and YYDKDF (reference sequence). J lost 1 base, V lost 3 bases, and 4 bases had no gene match. The DNA of the CDR3 is TGTGCCACCAGCAGGTCGGACAGGGGATCTGGAAACACCATATATTTT. This codes for CATSRSDRGSGNTIYF. Variable domain in full (rest from reference TRBV15 and TRBJ1-3): DAMVIQNPRYQVTQFGKPVTLSCSQTLNHNVMYWYQQKSSQAPKLLFHYYDKDFNNEADTPDNFQSRRPNTSFCFLDIRSPGLGDTAMYLCATSRSDRGSGNTIYFGEGSWLTVV.

This clone came up once. The chain carries TRBV10-3 and TRBJ1-2, with 10 bases matching TRBD1. Germline V gives CDR1 ENHRY, CDR2 SYGVKD. After removal of 10 bases from V and 3 bases from J, the junction contained 8 bases not matched to a gene. The CDR3 is 14 residues long. The CDR3 DNA sequence: TGTGCCACCAGGAGACAGGGGGCGGACTATGGCTACACCTTC. Translation: CATRRQGADYGYTF.

The chain joins TRBV6-6 to TRBJ2-7; 7 bases are shared with TRBD2. After removal of 6 bases from V and 4 bases from J, the junction contained 9 bases not matched to a gene. Looked up from germline, CDR1 is MNHNY and CDR2 is SVGAGI (reference sequence). The CDR3 covers 14 residues. The chain's CDR3 is CASRPGTNLYEQYF. The CDR3 DNA is TGTGCCAGCAGACCCGGGACTAACCTATACGAGCAGTACTTC.

The chain uses TRBV28 and TRBJ2-1; D is uncertain. V dropped 5 bases and J dropped 10 bases, with 15 bases sitting between them. CDR3 length: 13 residues. Germline V gene data show CDR1 as MDHEN and CDR2 as SYDVKM. CDR3: CASSPVNDSEQFF. In DNA, the CDR3 is TGTGCCAGCAGTCCCGTGAACGATAGCGAGCAGTTCTTC. Based on the CDR3 plus reference TRBV28 and TRBJ2-1, the full variable domain is DVKVTQSSRYLVKRTGEKVFLECVQDMDHENMFWYRQDPGLGLRLIYFSYDVKMKEKGDIPEGYSVSREKKERFSLILESASTNQTSMYLCASSPVNDSEQFFGPGTRLTVL.

This clone showed up just once. The V and J genes are TRBV10-3 and TRBJ2-5; 7 bases align to TRBD2. J was trimmed by 1 base and V by 0 bases; bases with no gene match: 5. From germline, CDR1 is ENHRY and CDR2 SYGVKD. This CDR3 has 16 amino acids. For the CDR3, the DNA is TGTGCCATCAGTGAGTCGAGCGGGGACTTCCAAGAGACCCAGTACTTC. Its protein product is CAISESSGDFQETQYF.

This clone was recorded once. The CDR3 DNA reads TGTGCCAGCAGTTCGGCGTGGAGTCAGCCCCAGCATTTT. Protein: CASSSAWSQPQHF. The V call is TRBV12-3 or TRBV12-4, the J call TRBJ1-5; D is undetermined. Trimming removed 4 bases from V and 6 bases from J, with 10 bases in between. The CDR3 sequence is 13 residues long.

V is TRBV7-3 and J is TRBJ2-3; 8 nucleotides agree with TRBD2. With 6 bases clipped from V and 8 bases from J, the junction kept 19 bases outside the gene matches. CDR3 size: 17 residues. Germline values: CDR1 SGHTA, CDR2 FQGTGA. DNA for the CDR3: TGTGCCAGCAGTTCACGGAGCGGGGGAAATACTGGCGCTACGCAGTATTTT. This encodes CASSSRSGGNTGATQYF.

Only a few counts were recorded for this clone. The genes are TRBV6-5 and TRBJ1-2; no firm D call. The germline V gene encodes CDR1 MNHEY and CDR2 SVGAGI. The CDR3 runs 14 residues. V dropped 7 bases and J dropped 7 bases, with 19 bases sitting between them. The CDR3 region is CASTIWRGSVGYTF. The CDR3 bases are TGTGCCAGCACTATCTGGCGAGGGTCCGTTGGCTACACCTTC.